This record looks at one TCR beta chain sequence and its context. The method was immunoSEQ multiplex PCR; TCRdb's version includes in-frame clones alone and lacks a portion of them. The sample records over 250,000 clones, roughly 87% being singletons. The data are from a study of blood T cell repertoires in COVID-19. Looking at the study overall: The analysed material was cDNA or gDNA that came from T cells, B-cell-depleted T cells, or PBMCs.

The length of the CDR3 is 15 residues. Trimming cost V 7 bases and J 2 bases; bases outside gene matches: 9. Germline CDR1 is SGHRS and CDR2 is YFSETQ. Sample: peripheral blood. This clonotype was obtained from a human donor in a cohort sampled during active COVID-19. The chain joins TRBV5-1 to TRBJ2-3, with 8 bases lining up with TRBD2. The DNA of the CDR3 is TGCGCCAGCGGCCTCAAGCGGGAGACCACAGATACGCAGTATTTT. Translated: CASGLKRETTDTQYF.